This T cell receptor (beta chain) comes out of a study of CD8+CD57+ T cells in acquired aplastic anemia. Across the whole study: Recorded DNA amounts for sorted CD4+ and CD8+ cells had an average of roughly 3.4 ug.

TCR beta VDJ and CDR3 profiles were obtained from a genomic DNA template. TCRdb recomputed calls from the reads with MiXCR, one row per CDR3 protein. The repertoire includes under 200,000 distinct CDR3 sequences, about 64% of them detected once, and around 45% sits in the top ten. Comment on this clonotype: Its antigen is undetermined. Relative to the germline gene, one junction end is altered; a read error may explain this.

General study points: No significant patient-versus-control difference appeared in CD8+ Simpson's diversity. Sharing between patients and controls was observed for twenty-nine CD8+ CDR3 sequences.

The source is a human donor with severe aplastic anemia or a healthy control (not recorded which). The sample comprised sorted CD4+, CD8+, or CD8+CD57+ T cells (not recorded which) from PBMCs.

This chain's CDR3 is CASSHDLNQPQHF. The CDR3 nucleotides read TGCGCCAGCAGCCATGACCTCAATCAGCCCCAGCATTTT. This chain uses TRBV7-2 with TRBJ1-5; D is uncertain. The CDR3 is 13 amino acids. Germline values: CDR1 SGHTA, CDR2 FQGNSA. Full variable domain (missing parts from reference TRBV7-2 and TRBJ1-5): GAGVSQSPSNKVTEKGKDVELRCDPISGHTALYWYRQSLGQGLEFLIYFQGNSAPDKSGLPSDRFSAERTGGSVSTLTIQRTQQEDSAVYLCASSHDLNQPQHFGDGTRLSIL.